The next 31 T cell receptor beta chains were all read from a single sample in a study of cytomegalovirus exposure and HLA in healthy donors (dated by TCRdb to about 2017). The library was prepared using the immunoSEQ multiplex PCR assay. For the multiplex PCR, a mixture combining 60 forward primers for TCR Vbeta segments and 13 reverse primers for TCR Jbeta segments was used. In TCRdb, the immuneACCESS table is reduced to in-frame sequences with V and J assigned. These tables do not hold every clone; where another copy was compared, an unresolved V gene accounts for under half, and the others remain unexplained. Counted in this sample were roughly 120,000 clones; about 10% of them appeared once. The ten largest clones take up 3% of the sample. The sequenced sample consisted of PBMCs. All receptors derive from a young man in good health and CMV-seronegative.

V and J are TRBV7-9 and TRBJ2-5, with 10 bases aligning to TRBD2. Germline-derived CDR1 and CDR2 are SEHNR and FQNEAQ (reference sequence). The CDR3 totals 15 residues. V was clipped by 1 base and J by 4 bases; unmatched bases: 3. CDR3 region: CASSLDLAGVETQYF. CDR3 coding DNA: TGTGCCAGCAGCTTAGATCTAGCGGGGGTAGAGACCCAGTACTTC.

The genes are TRBV7-9 and TRBJ1-1; weak D call: TRBD1 (6 bases). V lost 5 bases and J lost 1, with 8 bases in between. The CDR3 covers 13 residues. Germline loops: CDR1 SEHNR, CDR2 FQNEAQ (reference sequence). Here the CDR3 DNA reads TGTGCCAGCAGCAGACAGGAGAACACTGAAGCTTTCTTT. Residues: CASSRQENTEAFF.

The rearrangement links TRBV19 to TRBJ2-7; the match to TRBD2 covers 8 bases. CDR1 is LNHDA and CDR2 is SQIVND in the germline V gene (reference sequence). The junction had 1 base not matched to a gene; V was cut back by 1 base and J by 2 bases. The CDR3 sequence is 14 residues long. The CDR3 region has the DNA TGTGCCAGTAGTATAGGGCGGGGGGCCTACGAGCAGTACTTC. Residues: CASSIGRGAYEQYF.

This clone occurred a few times. The chain carries TRBV5-6 and TRBJ2-3, with 8 nucleotides matching TRBD2. The J segment lost 6 bases and the V segment lost 4 bases, leaving 10 bases of the junction unmatched. Germline V gives CDR1 SGHDT, CDR2 YYEEEE. CDR3 size: 15 residues. CDR3 sequence: CASSRGLVIADTQYF. CDR3 nucleotides: TGTGCCAGCAGCCGGGGACTAGTAATAGCGGATACGCAGTATTTT.

The V call is TRBV5-6, the J call TRBJ1-2, with D unresolved. The germline CDR1 and CDR2 sequences are SGHDT and YYEEEE. This CDR3 is built from 14 residues. V was trimmed by 5 bases and J by 7 bases, leaving 18 bases between them. CDR3 in DNA: TGTGCCAGCAGGGTCCCGGGAGCCTTTTCTGGCTACACCTTC. This codes for CASRVPGAFSGYTF.

This clone was detected a few times. The chain has TRBV9 and TRBJ1-1; weak D call: TRBD1 (6 bases). In germline, CDR1 is SGDLS, CDR2 YYNGEE. This CDR3 spans 15 amino acids. Trimming cost V 1 base and J 5 bases, with 15 bases left between them. The CDR3, as DNA: TGTGCCAGCAGCGTAAGGGAGGGGGTTTATACTGAAGCTTTCTTT. Its translation is CASSVREGVYTEAFF. Drawing the rest from reference TRBV9 and TRBJ1-1, the complete variable domain is DSGVTQTPKHLITATGQRVTLRCSPRSGDLSVYWYQQSLDQGLQFLIQYYNGEERAKGNILERFSAQQFPDLHSELNLSSLELGDSALYFCASSVREGVYTEAFFGQGTRLTVV.

V and J are TRBV30 and TRBJ1-2; D not certain. CDR3 length: 13 residues. Between the trimmed V and J ends, which lost 0 bases and 4 bases, there was a span of 9 bases. The germline V gene has CDR1 GTSNPN and CDR2 SVGIG (reference sequence). This CDR3 reads CAWSVLVGYGYTF. In DNA, the CDR3 is TGTGCCTGGAGTGTACTCGTTGGCTATGGCTACACCTTC.

This clone was counted a few times. The CDR3 DNA reads TGTGCCAGCTGCCGACGATTGACAGGGGGAGACTATGGCTACACCTTC. Its protein is CASCRRLTGGDYGYTF. The chain joins TRBV2 to TRBJ1-2; TRBD1 aligns across 9 bases. Germline CDR1 and CDR2: SNHLY and FYNNEI. V was pared by 8 bases and J by 3 bases, with 13 bases of the junction left unmatched. This CDR3 comprises 16 residues.

The CDR3 here is CASGSIRGNEKLFF. CDR3 nucleotides: TGTGCCAGCGGGAGTATCCGCGGTAATGAAAAACTGTTTTTT. The rearrangement uses TRBV2 and TRBJ1-4; D is unresolved. This CDR3 region has 14 residues. Trimming removed 8 bases at V and 4 bases at J, with 14 bases between. CDR1 and CDR2 (germline): SNHLY, FYNNEI.

This clone showed up just a few times. DNA of the CDR3: TGTGCCAGCAGCGCCCCCCCGGGTGGCTACACCTTC. It translates to CASSAPPGGYTF. The V call is TRBV9, the J call TRBJ1-2; no definite D call. CDR1 is SGDLS and CDR2 is YYNGEE in the germline V gene. The V gene lost 3 bases and the J gene lost 7 bases, with 10 bases spanning the gap. The CDR3 is made up of 12 amino acids.

This clone was picked up a small number of times. The chain couples TRBV5-4 to TRBJ1-1, with 8 bases identical to TRBD1. V was clipped by 5 bases and J by 8 bases; unmatched bases: 8. The germline V gene has CDR1 SGHNT and CDR2 YYREEE (reference sequence). The CDR3 covers 13 residues. The CDR3 loop is CASRPGQGGEAFF. CDR3 sequence (DNA): TGTGCCAGCAGGCCCGGACAGGGAGGAGAAGCTTTCTTT.

The rearrangement links TRBV7-8 to TRBJ2-2, with 8 bases fitting TRBD1. The trim removed 1 base at V and 1 base at J, leaving 5 bases unmatched. This CDR3 comprises 17 residues. CDR1 SGHVS and CDR2 FQNEAQ come from the germline V gene. The CDR3 DNA reads as TGTGCCAGCAGCTTAGTTCGAGGACAGGGGAACACCGGGGAGCTGTTTTTT. This codes for CASSLVRGQGNTGELFF. Full variable domain (outside the CDR3, taken from reference TRBV7-8 and TRBJ2-2): GAGVSQSPRYKVAKRGQDVALRCDPISGHVSLFWYQQALGQGPEFLTYFQNEAQLDKSGLPSDRFFAERPEGSVSTLKIQRTQQEDSAVYLCASSLVRGQGNTGELFFGEGSRLTVL.

This clone was observed a handful of times. V usage is TRBV11-3 and J usage is TRBJ2-3, with 10 bases lining up with TRBD2. This CDR3 has 17 residues. V was pared by 0 bases and J by 2 bases, with 5 bases of the junction left unmatched. CDR1 is SGHNT and CDR2 is YENEEA in the germline V gene. The CDR3 nucleotides are TGTGCCAGCAGCTTAGATAAAACTAGCGGGAACACAGATACGCAGTATTTT. Protein sequence: CASSLDKTSGNTDTQYF.

The chain couples TRBV28 to TRBJ2-3; a possible D gene is TRBD2 (6 bases). Trimming removed 3 bases from V and 4 bases from J, with 11 bases in between. Germline CDR1 MDHEN, CDR2 SYDVKM. The CDR3 totals 14 residues. The CDR3 DNA follows: TGTGCCAGCAGTTTCACGGGAGAGGCAGATACGCAGTATTTT. This codes for CASSFTGEADTQYF.

The rearrangement joins TRBV6-1 to TRBJ2-7; the D gene is possibly TRBD2 (7 bases). Trimming shortened V by 6 bases and J by 3 bases, and 15 bases separated the two germline ends. Germline loops: CDR1 MNHNS, CDR2 SASEGT. This CDR3 is 14 amino acids long. CDR3 in amino acids: CASRMGGADYEQYF. The CDR3, as DNA: TGTGCCAGCAGGATGGGGGGGGCAGACTACGAGCAGTACTTC.

In this sample, this clone turned up a few times. This CDR3 reads CAFRDSSTDTQYF. The CDR3 DNA reads as TGTGCCTTCCGGGACAGCAGCACAGATACGCAGTATTTT. The V and J genes are TRBV30 and TRBJ2-3; 7 nucleotides align to TRBD1. Germline lookup yields CDR1 GTSNPN and CDR2 SVGIG (reference sequence). The CDR3 extends over 13 amino acids. Losses at the gene ends were 7 bases for V and 0 bases for J; bases not matched to a gene: 4.

This clone was seen a handful of times. The chain carries TRBV5-4 and TRBJ2-7, with 8 bases that match TRBD1. This CDR3 has 15 amino acids. Germline lookup yields CDR1 SGHNT and CDR2 YYREEE (reference sequence). Losses at the gene ends were 5 bases for V and 0 bases for J; bases not matched to a gene: 7. The CDR3 DNA sequence: TGTGCCAGCAGTCAGACAGGGGTATCCTCCTACGAGCAGTACTTC. It codes for CASSQTGVSSYEQYF.

Only a few counts were recorded for this clone. J is TRBJ2-1 and V is TRBV7-2; the D gene is possibly TRBD2 (6 bases). Trimming left V 1 base short and J 6 bases short, with 13 bases between. This CDR3 region has 15 residues. CDR1 is SGHTA and CDR2 is FQGNSA in the germline V gene. Written as DNA, the CDR3 is TGTGCCAGCAGCTTAGGGAGGACTACCCGCAATGAGCAGTTCTTC. Protein sequence: CASSLGRTTRNEQFF. Drawing the rest from reference TRBV7-2 and TRBJ2-1, the complete variable domain is GAGVSQSPSNKVTEKGKDVELRCDPISGHTALYWYRQSLGQGLEFLIYFQGNSAPDKSGLPSDRFSAERTGGSVSTLTIQRTQQEDSAVYLCASSLGRTTRNEQFFGPGTRLTVL.

This clone was seen a few times. The chain recombines TRBV6-1 with TRBJ2-7, with 7 positions matching TRBD2. V was clipped by 5 bases and J by 2 bases; unmatched bases: 6. The CDR3 covers 14 residues. Germline assignment: CDR1 MNHNS and CDR2 SASEGT. CDR3 protein: CASSSSGLPYEQYF. The CDR3 DNA is TGTGCCAGCAGTTCTAGCGGTCTGCCCTACGAGCAGTACTTC.

This clone was seen a handful of times. This chain links TRBV7-2 with TRBJ1-5; D is possibly TRBD1 (5 bases). The length of the CDR3 is 15 residues. Trimming took off 5 bases at V and 8 bases at J, with 19 bases between the two ends. Germline CDR1 reads SGHTA; CDR2 reads FQGNSA. The CDR3 sequence: CASSPSQAGGKPQHF. The CDR3 DNA reads TGTGCCAGCAGCCCCTCCCAGGCGGGGGGGAAGCCCCAGCATTTT. Complete variable domain (other parts from reference TRBV7-2 and TRBJ1-5): GAGVSQSPSNKVTEKGKDVELRCDPISGHTALYWYRQSLGQGLEFLIYFQGNSAPDKSGLPSDRFSAERTGGSVSTLTIQRTQQEDSAVYLCASSPSQAGGKPQHFGDGTRLSIL.

V and J are TRBV5-1 and TRBJ1-6; maybe TRBD1 (6 bases). This CDR3 region has 14 residues. Per the germline V gene, CDR1 is SGHRS and CDR2 is YFSETQ. Trimming removed 0 bases from V and 9 bases from J, with 10 bases in between. CDR3 in DNA: TGCGCCAGCAGCTTGGGACAGGATTTTTCACCCCTCCACTTT. Translation: CASSLGQDFSPLHF.

This clone was seen more than once but under ten times. This chain joins TRBV29-1 and TRBJ2-3, with 10 nucleotides matching TRBD2. The germline V gene encodes CDR1 SQVTM and CDR2 ANQGSEA. J lost 6 bases, V lost 2 bases, and 8 bases had no gene match. The CDR3 is 15 residues long. The CDR3 spells CSVESLAGAGDTQYF. Here the CDR3 DNA reads TGCAGCGTTGAAAGCCTAGCGGGGGCCGGTGATACGCAGTATTTT.

This clone came up many times. The gene calls are TRBV4-1 and TRBJ2-1, with TRBD1 matching 8 bases. After removal of 1 base from V and 9 bases from J, the junction contained 8 bases not matched to a gene. From germline, CDR1 is MGHRA and CDR2 YSYEKL. The CDR3 totals 15 residues. CDR3 loop: CASSQARTGIGEQFF. DNA for the CDR3: TGCGCCAGCAGCCAAGCCCGGACAGGGATAGGTGAGCAGTTCTTC.

This clone was counted only a few times. V usage is TRBV27 and J usage is TRBJ1-2; TRBD1 aligns across 7 bases. The CDR3 runs to 13 residues. Trimming cost V 6 bases and J 2 bases; bases outside gene matches: 3. The germline V gene encodes CDR1 MNHEY and CDR2 SMNVEV (reference sequence). The CDR3 region is CASSAGGNYGYTF. As DNA, the CDR3 is TGTGCCAGCAGCGCAGGGGGGAACTATGGCTACACCTTC.

This clone was detected a few times. The chain is built from TRBV28 and TRBJ1-2; 7 nucleotides align to TRBD1. This CDR3 has 15 amino acids. Germline CDR1 reads MDHEN; CDR2 reads SYDVKM. V was clipped by 6 bases and J by 1 base; unmatched bases: 8. CDR3 DNA: TGTGCCAGCAGCAGACAGGGAGGCTATAACTATGGCTACACCTTC. Translating it yields CASSRQGGYNYGYTF.

The chain links TRBV4-1 to TRBJ1-5; tentatively, D is TRBD1 (6 bases). CDR3 length: 14 residues. Trimming removed 0 bases from V and 6 bases from J, with 9 bases in between. CDR1 is MGHRA and CDR2 is YSYEKL in the germline V gene. DNA for the CDR3: TGCGCCAGCAGCCAAGAGCAGGGGCCTCAGCCCCAGCATTTT. Amino acids: CASSQEQGPQPQHF.

This clone was observed a handful of times. CDR3 nucleotides: TGTGCCAGCAGTGGACAGGAAGGACGGTACGAGCAGTACTTC. Residues: CASSGQEGRYEQYF. The chain carries TRBV2 and TRBJ2-7; a possible D gene is TRBD1 (6 bases). The CDR3 spans 14 residues. The V and J ends lost 4 bases and 4 bases respectively, with 14 bases between them. Germline-derived CDR1 and CDR2 are SNHLY and FYNNEI.

The rearrangement links TRBV4-3 to TRBJ1-1; D not certain. Per germline, CDR1 LGHNA and CDR2 YSLEER. This CDR3 is built from 15 residues. Deletions cut 0 bases from V and 4 bases from J, with 12 bases between. The CDR3 nucleotides are TGCGCCAGCAGCCAAGATCTGTGGGGAGGCACTGAAGCTTTCTTT. Translating gives CASSQDLWGGTEAFF.

In this sample, this clone turned up a few times. The chain employs TRBV6-5 and TRBJ2-7; 9 nucleotides line up with TRBD1. V lost 5 bases and J lost 5; bases outside the gene matches: 7. Germline assignment: CDR1 MNHEY and CDR2 SVGAGI. The CDR3 covers 14 residues. CDR3: CASSARDRAHEQYF. The CDR3 DNA sequence: TGTGCCAGCAGTGCCCGGGACAGGGCCCACGAGCAGTACTTC.

CDR3 bases: TGTGCCAGCAACCCGATACTCCACAAACAGGGGGCTGTCTCCTACGAGCAGTACTTC. Translating gives CASNPILHKQGAVSYEQYF. The genes are TRBV2 and TRBJ2-7; 9 bases line up with TRBD1. V dropped 7 bases and J dropped 0; count of bases not matched to a gene: 19. Germline assignment: CDR1 SNHLY and CDR2 FYNNEI. The CDR3 has 19 residues.

This rearrangement joins TRBV11-3 to TRBJ2-7; 9 nucleotides agree with TRBD1. The CDR3 extends over 14 amino acids. Germline V lookup: CDR1 SGHNT, CDR2 YENEEA. V was pared by 5 bases and J by 6 bases, with 8 bases of the junction left unmatched. The CDR3 DNA follows: TGTGCCAGCAGCCCGGGACAGGGACCCTTCGAGCAGTACTTC. Translation: CASSPGQGPFEQYF.